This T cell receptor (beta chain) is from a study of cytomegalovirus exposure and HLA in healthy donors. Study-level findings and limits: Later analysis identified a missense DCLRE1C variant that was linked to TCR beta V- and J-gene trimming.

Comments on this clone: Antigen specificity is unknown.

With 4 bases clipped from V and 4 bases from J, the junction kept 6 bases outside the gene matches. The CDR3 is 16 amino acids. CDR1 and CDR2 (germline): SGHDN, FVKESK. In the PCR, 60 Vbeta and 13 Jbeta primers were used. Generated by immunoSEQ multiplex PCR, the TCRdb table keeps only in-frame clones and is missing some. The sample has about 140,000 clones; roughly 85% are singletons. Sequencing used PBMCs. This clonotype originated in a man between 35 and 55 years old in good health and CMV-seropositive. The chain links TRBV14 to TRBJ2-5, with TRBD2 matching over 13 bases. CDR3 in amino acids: CASSRTSGSGAETQYF. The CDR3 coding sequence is TGTGCCAGCAGCCGGACTAGCGGGAGTGGAGCAGAGACCCAGTACTTC.